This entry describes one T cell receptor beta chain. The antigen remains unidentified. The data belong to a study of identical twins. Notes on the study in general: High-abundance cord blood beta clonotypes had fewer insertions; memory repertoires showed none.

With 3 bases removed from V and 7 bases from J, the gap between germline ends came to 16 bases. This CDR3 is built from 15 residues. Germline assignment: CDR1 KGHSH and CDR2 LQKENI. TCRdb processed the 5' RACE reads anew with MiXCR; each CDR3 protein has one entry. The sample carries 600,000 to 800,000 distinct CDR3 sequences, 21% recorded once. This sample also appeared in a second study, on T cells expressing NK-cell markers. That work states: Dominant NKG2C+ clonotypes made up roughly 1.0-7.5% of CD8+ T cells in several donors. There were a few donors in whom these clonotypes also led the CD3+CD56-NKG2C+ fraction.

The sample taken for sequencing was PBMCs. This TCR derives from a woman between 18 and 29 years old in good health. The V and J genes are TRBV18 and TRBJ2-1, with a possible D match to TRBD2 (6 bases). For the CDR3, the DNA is TGTGCCAGCTCACCGGGGGACTTGTTGAGGAATGAGCAGTTCTTC. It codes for CASSPGDLLRNEQFF.